These 24 T cell receptor beta chains share one sample of origin, sequenced in a study of patients and donors after allogeneic stem cell transplantation. TCRdb itself ran the RT-PCR reads through MiXCR, one entry per CDR3 protein. The repertoire holds fewer than 20,000 distinct CDR3 sequences, approximately 30% seen once, with 36% in the top ten. Sequencing input: blood, either unsorted or a sorted T cell fraction (not recorded which). These receptors originate from a human donor who was either an allogeneic HSCT recipient or a stem cell or donor lymphocyte infusion donor (not recorded which). It is not recorded whose cells these are; they may come from a transplant donor.

This clonotype showed up many times. This chain links TRBV5-1 with TRBJ1-2; D is ambiguous. Germline CDR1 SGHRS, CDR2 YFSETQ. Trimming cost V 0 bases and J 1 base, with 7 bases left between them. This CDR3 comprises 14 residues. Written as DNA, the CDR3 is TGCGCCAGCAGCTTGGCCCCGATTAACTATGGCTACACCTTC. It specifies CASSLAPINYGYTF. Complete variable domain (other parts from reference TRBV5-1 and TRBJ1-2): KAGVTQTPRYLIKTRGQQVTLSCSPISGHRSVSWYQQTPGQGLQFLFEYFSETQRNKGNFPGRFSGRQFSNSRSEMNVSTLELGDSALYLCASSLAPINYGYTFGSGTRLTVV.

V gene TRBV7-2 combines with J gene TRBJ2-3; 9 nucleotides match TRBD1. The CDR3 is 15 amino acids. V lost 5 bases, J lost 3 bases, and 6 bases stayed unmatched. The germline V gene has CDR1 SGHTA and CDR2 FQGNSA. CDR3 loop: CASSTGTGKTDTQYF. The CDR3, as DNA: TGTGCCAGCAGCACCGGGACAGGGAAAACAGATACGCAGTATTTT.

This chain links TRBV28 with TRBJ1-5, with 7 bases identical to TRBD1. The length of the CDR3 is 14 residues. CDR1 is MDHEN, CDR2 SYDVKM, per germline. Trimming at V came to 6 bases and at J to 5 bases, leaving 7 bases not matched to a gene. CDR3 bases: TGTGCCAGCAGCCTAGCAGGGGGATATCAGCCCCAGCATTTT. Amino acid sequence: CASSLAGGYQPQHF.

The J gene is TRBJ2-5, the V gene TRBV12-3 or TRBV12-4; D is possibly TRBD2 (6 bases). V dropped 5 bases and J dropped 4 bases, with 17 bases sitting between them. This CDR3 is built from 15 residues. CDR3 residues: CASSPGTLMGETQYF. CDR3 DNA sequence: TGTGCCAGCAGTCCCGGGACTCTCATGGGAGAGACCCAGTACTTC.

This clonotype showed up just a few times. V gene TRBV7-9 combines with J gene TRBJ1-2; D remains ambiguous. This CDR3 has 13 amino acids. V dropped 5 bases and J dropped 5 bases, with 12 bases sitting between them. In germline, CDR1 is SEHNR, CDR2 FQNEAQ (reference sequence). The DNA of the CDR3 is TGTGCCAGCAGCCTGCCACCTTCTTATGGCTACACCTTC. Amino acids: CASSLPPSYGYTF.

This clonotype was seen repeatedly, ten times or more. The gene calls are TRBV20-1 and TRBJ1-1; a possible D gene is TRBD1 (5 bases). Germline lookup yields CDR1 DFQATT and CDR2 SNEGSKA (reference sequence). CDR3 size: 10 residues. Trimming left V 4 bases short and J 11 bases short, with 11 bases between. The CDR3 is CSANRNAAFF. For the CDR3, the DNA is TGCAGTGCTAACAGGAATGCGGCTTTCTTT.

The J gene is TRBJ1-4, the V gene TRBV28, with 9 bases matching TRBD1. Germline lookup yields CDR1 MDHEN and CDR2 SYDVKM. The CDR3 covers 14 residues. V was clipped by 5 bases and J by 8 bases; unmatched bases: 6. In DNA, the CDR3 is TGTGCCAGCAGTCTCACAGGGGGCGTCGAAAAACTGTTTTTT. Translation: CASSLTGGVEKLFF.

This clonotype was counted between two and nine times. The V gene is TRBV9, the J gene TRBJ1-2; D unresolved. The CDR3 spans 12 residues. Trimming removed 0 bases from V and 6 bases from J, with 6 bases in between. Germline CDR1 and CDR2: SGDLS and YYNGEE. In DNA, the CDR3 is TGTGCCAGCAGCGTAGGACACCATGGCTACACCTTC. The encoded protein is CASSVGHHGYTF.

This clonotype counts as medium-sized. V is TRBV25-1 and J is TRBJ1-2; D uncertain. V was trimmed by 3 bases and J by 7 bases, leaving 15 bases between them. Germline values: CDR1 MGHDK, CDR2 SYGVNS. The CDR3 loop spans 14 amino acids. The CDR3 coding sequence is TGTGCCAGCAGTGATTTACTTCCCATGCGTGGCTACACCTTC. Protein sequence: CASSDLLPMRGYTF.

For the CDR3, the DNA is TGTGCCAGCAGGACAGGGAGGTCCGGTGAAAAACTGTTTTTT. This codes for CASRTGRSGEKLFF. The chain links TRBV28 to TRBJ1-4, with 7 bases aligning to TRBD1. V lost 6 bases to trimming and J lost 7 bases; unmatched junction nucleotides: 8. The CDR3 contains 14 residues. Germline V gives CDR1 MDHEN, CDR2 SYDVKM.

As concerns this clonotype: Because it lacks the conserved phenylalanine or tryptophan at the end, this CDR3 is likely a read error. The chain links TRBV2 to TRBJ2-2; possible D gene TRBD2, 5 bases. V lost 1 base, J lost 5 bases, and 11 bases lay in between. This CDR3 is built from 15 residues. The germline V gene encodes CDR1 SNHLY and CDR2 FYNNEI. This CDR3 reads CASSEVPSGTGELFS. CDR3 DNA sequence: TGTGCCAGCAGTGAAGTCCCTTCGGGGACCGGGGAGCTGTTTTCT.

Regarding this clonotype: Because the CDR3's place on the DNA is in doubt, the DNA is left out and the CDR3 is given as listed by TCRdb. The chain links TRBV7-3 to TRBJ1-4. Germline V gene lookup returns CDR1 SGHTA and CDR2 FQGTGA. 16 amino acids form the CDR3, both terminal residues included. CDR3 region: CASSHFGPPGMKNCFF.

This chain uses TRBV12-3 or TRBV12-4 with TRBJ2-7; 8 bases map to TRBD1. CDR3 size: 14 residues. The V segment lost 5 bases and the J segment 3 bases; nucleotides outside the gene matches: 6. The CDR3 region has the DNA TGTGCCAGCAGTAAACAGGGGGGTTACTACGAGCAGTACTTC. The encoded protein is CASSKQGGYYEQYF.

This clonotype was detected a few times. The chain is built from TRBV28 and TRBJ1-2, with 9 bases fitting TRBD1. CDR1 is MDHEN and CDR2 is SYDVKM in the germline V gene. CDR3 size: 15 residues. Losses at the gene ends were 4 bases for V and 5 bases for J; bases not matched to a gene: 8. In DNA, the CDR3 is TGTGCCAGCAGTTCCCTAACAGGGGGCCGATATGGCTACACCTTC. It is translated as CASSSLTGGRYGYTF.

This clonotype was counted between two and nine times. The chain links TRBV29-1 to TRBJ2-5, with D perhaps TRBD1 (6 bases). The CDR3 sequence is 11 residues long. The V end lost 7 bases, the J end lost 7 bases, and 13 bases lay between the germline ends. The V gene's germline CDR1 is SQVTM and CDR2 ANQGSEA. In DNA form, the CDR3 reads TGCAGCGAAGGGGGAACCGGGACCCAGTACTTC. This encodes CSEGGTGTQYF. Variable domain in full (rest from reference TRBV29-1 and TRBJ2-5): SAVISQKPSRDICQRGTSLTIQCQVDSQVTMMFWYRQQPGQSLTLIATANQGSEATYESGFVIDKFPISRPNLTFSTLTVSNMSPEDSSIYLCSEGGTGTQYFGPGTRLLVL.

This clonotype has only a few counts. The chain carries TRBV7-3 and TRBJ1-6, with D unclear. Germline V gene data show CDR1 as SGHTA and CDR2 as FQGTGA. Trimming cost V 5 bases and J 0 bases, with 5 bases left between them. This CDR3 has 14 amino acids. The CDR3 DNA sequence: TGTGCCAGCAGCGCCGGCTCCTATAATTCACCCCTCCACTTT. This codes for CASSAGSYNSPLHF.

The chain couples TRBV18 to TRBJ1-2; D is ambiguous. V was pared by 2 bases and J by 8 bases, with 9 bases between. CDR3 length: 12 residues. Germline CDR1 KGHSH, CDR2 LQKENI. In DNA form, the CDR3 reads TGTGCCAGCTCACCAGCAGGTCGAGGCTACACCTTC. This encodes CASSPAGRGYTF.

The chain couples TRBV9 to TRBJ1-1, with 8 bases that match TRBD1. In germline, CDR1 is SGDLS, CDR2 YYNGEE. J lost 2 bases, V lost 3 bases, and 9 bases had no gene match. CDR3 length equals 16 residues. CDR3 region: CASSAGQGERNTEAFF. CDR3 in DNA: TGTGCCAGCAGCGCCGGACAGGGAGAGAGAAACACTGAAGCTTTCTTT.

A few counts support this clonotype. The chain couples TRBV7-9 to TRBJ2-1; D gene ambiguous. CDR1 and CDR2 from the germline V gene are SEHNR and FQNEAQ (reference sequence). The CDR3 covers 10 residues. The germline V and J ends were trimmed by 1 base and 10 bases, with 2 bases remaining between them. CDR3: CASSLGEQFF. The CDR3 DNA reads TGTGCCAGCAGCTTAGGAGAGCAGTTCTTC.

This clonotype was recorded many times. This chain links TRBV28 with TRBJ1-5, with TRBD1 matching 7 bases. Looked up from germline, CDR1 is MDHEN and CDR2 is SYDVKM. The CDR3 totals 15 residues. The ends lost 6 bases at V and 0 bases at J; junction bases unmatched: 5. The DNA for the CDR3 is TGTGCCAGCAGCCGGGACAGTCCTAGCAATCAGCCCCAGCATTTT. It encodes CASSRDSPSNQPQHF.

This clonotype was observed once. The chain links TRBV29-1 to TRBJ2-4; perhaps D is TRBD1 or TRBD2 (5 bases each). The germline gives CDR1 SQVTM, CDR2 ANQGSEA. This CDR3 has 14 residues. Trimming pared 7 bases from V and 0 bases from J, leaving 13 bases between. In DNA form, the CDR3 reads TGCAGCGCCCGGGACGGAGTAGCCAAAAACATTCAGTACTTC. It translates to CSARDGVAKNIQYF.

This chain uses TRBV20-1 with TRBJ1-5, with a weak D call TRBD1 (6 bases). The germline CDR1 and CDR2 sequences are DFQATT and SNEGSKA (reference sequence). V shed 7 bases and J shed 2 bases, with 18 bases lying between them. The CDR3 spans 15 residues. As DNA, the CDR3 is TGCAGTGTTCCCCGGGGAACAGGGCGCAATCAGCCCCAGCATTTT. As protein: CSVPRGTGRNQPQHF.

The chain is built from TRBV29-1 and TRBJ1-2; 7 positions match TRBD1. With V trimmed by 6 bases and J by 3 bases, 1 base remained unmatched. The CDR3 has 11 amino acids. Germline loops: CDR1 SQVTM, CDR2 ANQGSEA. The CDR3 loop reads CSVQGDYGYTF. The CDR3 region has the DNA TGCAGCGTCCAGGGGGACTATGGCTACACCTTC.

This clonotype was counted only a few times. The chain has TRBV15 and TRBJ1-5; no definite D call. The CDR3 has 14 residues. Trimming took 4 bases from V and 4 from J, leaving 11 bases between them. Looked up from germline, CDR1 is LNHNV and CDR2 is YYDKDF (reference sequence). The CDR3 protein is CATSKTAGNQPQHF. CDR3 bases: TGTGCCACCAGCAAAACGGCCGGGAATCAGCCCCAGCATTTT.